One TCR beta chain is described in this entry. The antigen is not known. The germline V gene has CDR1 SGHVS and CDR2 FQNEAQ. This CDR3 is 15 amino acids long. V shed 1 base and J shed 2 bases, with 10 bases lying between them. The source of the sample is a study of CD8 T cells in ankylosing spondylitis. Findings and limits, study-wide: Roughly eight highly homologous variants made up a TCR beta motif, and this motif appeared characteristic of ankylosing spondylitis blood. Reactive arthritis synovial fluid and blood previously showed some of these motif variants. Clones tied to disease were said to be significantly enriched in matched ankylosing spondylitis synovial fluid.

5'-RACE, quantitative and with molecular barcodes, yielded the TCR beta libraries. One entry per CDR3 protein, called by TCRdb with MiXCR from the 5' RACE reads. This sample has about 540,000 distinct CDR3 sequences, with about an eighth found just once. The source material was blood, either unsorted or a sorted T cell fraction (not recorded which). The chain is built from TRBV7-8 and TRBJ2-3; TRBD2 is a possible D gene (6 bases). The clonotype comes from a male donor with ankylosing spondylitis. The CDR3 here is CASSLVTGVTDTQYF. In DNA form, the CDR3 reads TGTGCCAGCAGCTTAGTGACGGGAGTCACAGATACGCAGTATTTT.